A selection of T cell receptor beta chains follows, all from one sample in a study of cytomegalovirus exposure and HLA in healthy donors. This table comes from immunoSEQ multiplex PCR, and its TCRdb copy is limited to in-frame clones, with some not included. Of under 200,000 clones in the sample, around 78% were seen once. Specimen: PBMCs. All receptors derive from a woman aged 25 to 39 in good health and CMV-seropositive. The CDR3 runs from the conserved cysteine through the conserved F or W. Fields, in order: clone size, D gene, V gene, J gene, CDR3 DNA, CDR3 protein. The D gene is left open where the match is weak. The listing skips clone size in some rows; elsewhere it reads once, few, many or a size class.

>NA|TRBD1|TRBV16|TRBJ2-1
TGTGCCAGCAGTCTAGACAGGGGGCGAGGCAATGAGCAGTTCTTC
CASSLDRGRGNEQFF
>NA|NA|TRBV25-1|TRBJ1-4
TGTGCCAGCAGGGACGGCCGGGGGGATGAAAAACTGTTTTTT
CASRDGRGDEKLFF
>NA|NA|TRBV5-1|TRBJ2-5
TGCGCCAGCAGCTTTAGGGGGGAGACCCAGTACTTC
CASSFRGETQYF
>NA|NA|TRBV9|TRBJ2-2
TGTGCCAGCAGCGTAGAGCCCGATCACACCGGGGAGCTGTTTTTT
CASSVEPDHTGELFF
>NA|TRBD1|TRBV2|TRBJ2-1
TGTGCCAGTACTTCCGGGACAGACTACAATGAGCAGTTCTTC
CASTSGTDYNEQFF
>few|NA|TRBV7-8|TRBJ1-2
TGTGCCAGCAGCTTAGATAGGTTCAGGGCCTACGGCTACACCTTC
CASSLDRFRAYGYTF
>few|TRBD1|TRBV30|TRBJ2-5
TGTGCCTACACGACAGGGAACCAAGAGACCCAGTACTTC
CAYTTGNQETQYF
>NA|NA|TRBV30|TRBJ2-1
TGTGCCTGGAACTTCCCGGGACTCCTGAGGCCGTTCTTC
CAWNFPGLLRPFF
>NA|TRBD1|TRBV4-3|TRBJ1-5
TGCGCCAGCAGCCAGCGACAGGGGCTGGGACAGCCCCAGCATTTT
CASSQRQGLGQPQHF
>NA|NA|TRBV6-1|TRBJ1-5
TGTGCCAGCAGTGAAGATAACAGCGGGATGCCCCAGCATTTT
CASSEDNSGMPQHF
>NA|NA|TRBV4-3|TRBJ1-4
TGCGCCAGCAGCCAAGACGGAGGACTGTTTTTT
CASSQDGGLFF
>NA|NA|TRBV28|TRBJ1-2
TGTGCCAGCGTTTCAGACTATGGCTACACCTTC
CASVSDYGYTF
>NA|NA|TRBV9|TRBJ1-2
TGTGCCAGCAGCGTAGGAGGAGCGGGGATGAGGGGCTACACCTTC
CASSVGGAGMRGYTF
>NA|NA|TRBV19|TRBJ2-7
TGTGCCAGTAGTATAGGAGCGTCCTACGAGCAGTACTTC
CASSIGASYEQYF
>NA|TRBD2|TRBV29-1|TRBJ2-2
TGCAGCGCCCGGGGACTAGCGGGAAACACCGGGGAGCTGTTTTTT
CSARGLAGNTGELFF
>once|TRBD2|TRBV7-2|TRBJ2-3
TGTGCCAGCAGCTTAGTGGGACTAGCGGGAGGGCCGACAGATACGCAGTATTTT
CASSLVGLAGGPTDTQYF
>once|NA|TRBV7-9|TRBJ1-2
TGTGCCAGCAGCTTACAAGGGGCGCGCGGCTACACCTTC
CASSLQGARGYTF
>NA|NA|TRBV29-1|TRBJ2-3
TGCAGCGGATACAGTGGGACAGATACGCAGTATTTT
CSGYSGTDTQYF
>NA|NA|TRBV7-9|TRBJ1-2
TGTGCCAGCAGCCCACGCGGGGGGGAAGGCTATGGCTACACCTTC
CASSPRGGEGYGYTF
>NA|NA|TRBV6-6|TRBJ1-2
TGTGCCAGCAGTTTGGACAATATCGCCTATGGCTACACCTTC
CASSLDNIAYGYTF
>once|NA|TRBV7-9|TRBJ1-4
TGTGCCAGCAGCTTAGGAGGTCGAAAACTGTTTTTT
CASSLGGRKLFF
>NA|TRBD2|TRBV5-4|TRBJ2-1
TGTGCCAGCAGCTTGACAGCGGGAGGGGGCGATGAGCAGTTCTTC
CASSLTAGGGDEQFF
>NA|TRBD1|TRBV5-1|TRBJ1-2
TGCGCCAGCAGCTTGTCCGGGACAGGGGGGAGCTACACCTTC
CASSLSGTGGSYTF
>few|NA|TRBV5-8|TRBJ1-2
TGTGCCAGCAGCTTGGTTAAAGGAGGGTATGGCTACACCTTC
CASSLVKGGYGYTF
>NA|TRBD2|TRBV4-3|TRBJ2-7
TGCGCCAGCAGCCAAGGACTAGCGGGAGGGATCTTCTACGAGCAGTACTTC
CASSQGLAGGIFYEQYF
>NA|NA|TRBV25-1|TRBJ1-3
TGTGCCAGCAGAGATCCCAGGGGAAACACCATATATTTT
CASRDPRGNTIYF
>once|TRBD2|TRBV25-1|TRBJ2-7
TGTGCCAGCAAGCAAGCGGGAGGTCCCCACGAGCAGTACTTC
CASKQAGGPHEQYF
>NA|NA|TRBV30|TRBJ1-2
TGTGCCTGGAGTGGGTCATACAGAACTAGCTATGGCTACACCTTC
CAWSGSYRTSYGYTF
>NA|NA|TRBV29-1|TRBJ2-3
TGCAGCGTTGAACTCCTGGGAGGTAGGGGTGGCACAGATACGCAGTATTTT
CSVELLGGRGGTDTQYF
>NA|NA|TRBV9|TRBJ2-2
TGTGCCAGCAGCGTGACAGGAAACACCGGGGAGCTGTTTTTT
CASSVTGNTGELFF
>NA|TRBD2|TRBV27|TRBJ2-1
TGTGCCAGCGCGGGACTAGCAAGGTCCTACAATGAGCAGTTCTTC
CASAGLARSYNEQFF
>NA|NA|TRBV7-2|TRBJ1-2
TGTGCCAGCAGCCTATGGGGGCTCACACAGAGGGGCTACACCTTC
CASSLWGLTQRGYTF
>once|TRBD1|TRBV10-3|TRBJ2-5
TGTGCCATCAGCGATGACAGGGGACAGACCCAGTACTTC
CAISDDRGQTQYF
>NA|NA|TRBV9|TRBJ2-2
TGTGCCAGCAGCGTATCTGGGGCAGGGGTCACCGGGGAGCTGTTTTTT
CASSVSGAGVTGELFF
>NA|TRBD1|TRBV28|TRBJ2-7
TGTGCCAGCAGTTCATGGGACAGGGAAACCCTACAGGAGCTCTACGAGCAGTACTTC
CASSSWDRETLQELYEQYF
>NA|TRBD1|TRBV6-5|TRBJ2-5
TGTGCCAGCAGCCGGACAGGGTTGGAGACCCAGTACTTC
CASSRTGLETQYF
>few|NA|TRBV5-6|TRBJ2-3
TGTGCCAGCAGCTTGGAAGGGGGAGATACGCAGTATTTT
CASSLEGGDTQYF
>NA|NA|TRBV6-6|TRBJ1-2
TGTGCCAGCGTACCTACAGGCAACTATGGCTACACCTTC
CASVPTGNYGYTF
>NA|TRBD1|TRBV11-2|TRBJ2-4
TGTGCCAGCACCCGGACAGGGAATAACATTCAGTACTTC
CASTRTGNNIQYF
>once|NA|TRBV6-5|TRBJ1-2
TGTGCCAGCAGCCCCGACAGCAGCGATGGCTACACCTTC
CASSPDSSDGYTF
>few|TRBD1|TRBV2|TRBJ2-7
TGTGCCATTAGGGGGCCAGCGGACCACGAGCAGTACTTC
CAIRGPADHEQYF
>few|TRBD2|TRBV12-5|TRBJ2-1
TGTGCTAGTGGTTTCACCGGGACTAGCGAGATCAATGAGCAGTTCTTC
CASGFTGTSEINEQFF
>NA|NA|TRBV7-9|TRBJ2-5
TGTGCCAGCAGCTTAGTAATTCCGGGGGTACGGGCGTTGGAGACCCAGTACTTC
CASSLVIPGVRALETQYF
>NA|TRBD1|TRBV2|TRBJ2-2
TGTGCCGGGGGGACAGGGGTGAACACCGGGGAGCTGTTTTTT
CAGGTGVNTGELFF
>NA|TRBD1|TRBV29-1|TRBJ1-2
TGCAGCGTTGGACAGGGACTTGATTTGAACTATGGCTACACCTTC
CSVGQGLDLNYGYTF
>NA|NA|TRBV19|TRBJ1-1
TGTGCCAGTAGTATCGCGGAAGACCACACTGAAGCTTTCTTT
CASSIAEDHTEAFF
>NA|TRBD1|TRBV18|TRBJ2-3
TGTGCCAGCTCACCAATTCTTTTCTTCGGGGACAGCAATTACGATACGCAGTATTTT
CASSPILFFGDSNYDTQYF
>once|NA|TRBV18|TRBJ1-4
TGTGCCAGCTCACCTAGACAGGCCGAAAAACTGTTTTTT
CASSPRQAEKLFF
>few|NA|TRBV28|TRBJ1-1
TGTGCCAGCAGACCGGACTACACTGAAGCTTTCTTT
CASRPDYTEAFF
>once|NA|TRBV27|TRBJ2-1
TGTGCCAGCATGAAGATTAGCGCGAGCTCCTACAATGAGCAGTTCTTC
CASMKISASSYNEQFF
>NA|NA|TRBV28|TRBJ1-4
TGTGCCAGCAGTCCAGGGGATTCCACTAATGAAAAACTGTTTTTT
CASSPGDSTNEKLFF
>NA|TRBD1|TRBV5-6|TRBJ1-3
TGTGCCAGCAGCCGAGTAAACAGGGGAATCTCTGGAAACACCATATATTTT
CASSRVNRGISGNTIYF
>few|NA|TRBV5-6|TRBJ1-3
TGTGCCAGCAGCGTAGTTGGAAACACCATATATTTT
CASSVVGNTIYF
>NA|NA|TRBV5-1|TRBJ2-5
TGCGCCAGCAGCTTGGCCCCGAGCGGCGTTCGGGAGACCCAGTACTTC
CASSLAPSGVRETQYF
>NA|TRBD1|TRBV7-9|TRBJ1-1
TGTGCCAGCGTCCAAGCAGGGGGTTACACTGAAGCTTTCTTT
CASVQAGGYTEAFF
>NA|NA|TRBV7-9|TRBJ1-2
TGTGCCAGCAGCTTAGTGTCCGGGCAGGGGTTGTACTATGGCTACACCTTC
CASSLVSGQGLYYGYTF
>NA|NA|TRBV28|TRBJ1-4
TGTGCCAGCAGTTCCATCGACAGGTCGCGTGAAAAACTGTTTTTT
CASSSIDRSREKLFF
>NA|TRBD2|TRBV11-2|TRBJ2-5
TGTGCCAGCAGCACCCACTTAGGACTAGCGGGAGGCGGAGAGACCCAGTACTTC
CASSTHLGLAGGGETQYF
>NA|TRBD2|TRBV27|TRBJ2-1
TGTGCCAGCAGTTTAAGATGGTCGGCGGGAGGGATATACAATGAGCAGTTCTTC
CASSLRWSAGGIYNEQFF